This entry lists 17 T cell receptor beta chains sequenced from one sample in a study of OX40 agonist ivuxolimab in advanced cancers. Sequencing was performed with immunoSEQ multiplex PCR; in TCRdb, only in-frame clones are kept and a portion is missing. The repertoire consists of around 23,000 clones, with 77% occurring once and the leading ten covering roughly a sixth. Sequencing used CD4+ or CD8+ T cells sorted from blood, obtained in a trial of the OX40 agonist ivuxolimab. These receptors were obtained from an adult with an advanced solid tumor such as melanoma, head and neck, liver or kidney cancer.

This chain joins TRBV29-1 and TRBJ2-7; 7 bases are shared with TRBD2. V lost 1 base and J lost 3; bases outside the gene matches: 12. From germline, CDR1 is SQVTM and CDR2 ANQGSEA. This CDR3 spans 16 amino acids. The chain's CDR3 is CSVEGGGEGRFYEQYF. The CDR3 DNA reads as TGCAGCGTTGAAGGTGGCGGGGAGGGCCGTTTCTACGAGCAGTACTTC.

CDR3 sequence reads: CASSWTGGREVGAFF. DNA for the CDR3: TGTGCCAGCAGCTGGACAGGGGGCCGTGAGGTGGGAGCTTTCTTT. V gene TRBV5-4 combines with J gene TRBJ1-1; 11 bases are shared with TRBD1. The CDR3 is 15 residues long. The junction had 11 bases not matched to a gene; V was cut back by 3 bases and J by 10 bases. Per the germline V gene, CDR1 is SGHNT and CDR2 is YYREEE (reference sequence). Combining the CDR3 with reference TRBV5-4 and TRBJ1-1 gives the whole variable domain ETGVTQSPTHLIKTRGQQVTLRCSSQSGHNTVSWYQQALGQGPQFIFQYYREEENGRGNFPPRFSGLQFPNYSSELNVNALELDDSALYLCASSWTGGREVGAFFGQGTRLTVV.

This sequence joins TRBV19 and TRBJ2-7; 9 positions agree with TRBD1. The V segment lost 3 bases and the J segment 5 bases; nucleotides outside the gene matches: 2. Germline values: CDR1 LNHDA, CDR2 SQIVND (reference sequence). The CDR3 length is 13 residues. Here the CDR3 reads CASSMGTGNEQYF. CDR3 DNA: TGTGCCAGTAGTATGGGGACAGGGAACGAGCAGTACTTC.

The chain carries TRBV6-5 and TRBJ1-2; D not resolved. Trimming pared 5 bases from V and 5 bases from J, leaving 15 bases between. The CDR3 runs to 14 residues. Germline lookup yields CDR1 MNHEY and CDR2 SVGAGI. The CDR3 region is CASSRGGLSYGYTF. CDR3 nucleotides: TGTGCCAGCAGTCGAGGCGGGTTATCATATGGCTACACCTTC.

The J gene is TRBJ2-7, the V gene TRBV30; a weak D match, TRBD2 (6 bases). Germline CDR1 GTSNPN, CDR2 SVGIG (reference sequence). The CDR3 is 12 residues long. V was pared by 0 bases and J by 3 bases, with 6 bases between. The CDR3 DNA is TGTGCCTGGAGTGTGGGAGGCTACGAGCAGTACTTC. As protein: CAWSVGGYEQYF.

The V call is TRBV11-3, the J call TRBJ1-1; D possibly corresponds to TRBD1 (6 bases). The CDR3 has 12 residues. Germline V gene sequence: CDR1 SGHNT, CDR2 YENEEA. V was pared by 5 bases and J by 8 bases, with 12 bases between. CDR3 region: CASSTHTGEAFF. The CDR3 DNA follows: TGTGCCAGCAGCACCCATACAGGGGAAGCTTTCTTT.

The V and J genes are TRBV14 and TRBJ2-3, with D unclear. Looked up from germline, CDR1 is SGHDN and CDR2 is FVKESK. The CDR3 sequence is 18 residues long. The V end lost 0 bases, the J end lost 2 bases, and 18 bases lay between the germline ends. CDR3 coding DNA: TGTGCCAGCAGCCAAGATCCTCTTTTCTCGGAAGACACAGATACGCAGTATTTT. As protein: CASSQDPLFSEDTDTQYF.

The chain has TRBV6-5 and TRBJ2-7, with D possibly called TRBD1 or TRBD2 (5 bases each). V dropped 9 bases and J dropped 4 bases, with 13 bases sitting between them. Germline loops: CDR1 MNHEY, CDR2 SVGAGI. CDR3 size: 12 residues. For the CDR3, the DNA is TGTGCCAGGGTGGGGACGGAATACGAGCAGTACTTC. Amino acids: CARVGTEYEQYF.

The chain couples TRBV19 to TRBJ1-5; the match to TRBD1 covers 7 bases. Germline V lookup: CDR1 LNHDA, CDR2 SQIVND (reference sequence). This CDR3 is built from 13 residues. After removal of 6 bases from V and 7 bases from J, the junction contained 6 bases not matched to a gene. CDR3 nucleotides: TGTGCCAGTAGCCCCGACAGGGCCCAGCCCCAGCATTTT. Its translation is CASSPDRAQPQHF. The variable domain in full, with the rest retrieved from reference TRBV19 and TRBJ1-5, is DGGITQSPKYLFRKEGQNVTLSCEQNLNHDAMYWYRQDPGQGLRLIYYSQIVNDFQKGDIAEGYSVSREKKESFPLTVTSAQKNPTAFYLCASSPDRAQPQHFGDGTRLSIL.

This sequence joins TRBV18 and TRBJ2-1; perhaps D is TRBD1 or TRBD2 (5 bases each). CDR1 KGHSH and CDR2 LQKENI come from the germline V gene. Trimming cost V 4 bases and J 5 bases, with 15 bases left between them. This CDR3 is built from 15 residues. The CDR3 bases are TGTGCCAGCTCACAGTGGGGGTCCCATAACAATGAGCAGTTCTTC. Amino acids: CASSQWGSHNNEQFF.

The chain couples TRBV2 to TRBJ1-1, with 8 bases that match TRBD1. The J segment lost 5 bases and the V segment lost 4 bases, leaving 6 bases of the junction unmatched. The CDR3 covers 14 residues. Germline V gene sequence: CDR1 SNHLY, CDR2 FYNNEI. In DNA, the CDR3 is TGTGCCAGCAGTGGCAGGGGGCGAGGAACTGAAGCTTTCTTT. Translating gives CASSGRGRGTEAFF.

The rearrangement links TRBV5-4 to TRBJ1-5; unclear D gene. V was pared by 4 bases and J by 0 bases, with 14 bases between. The CDR3 has 16 amino acids. Germline loops: CDR1 SGHNT, CDR2 YYREEE (reference sequence). The CDR3 sequence: CASSPSGKSSNQPQHF. DNA for the CDR3: TGTGCCAGCAGCCCATCGGGGAAATCTAGCAATCAGCCCCAGCATTTT.

This sequence joins TRBV5-4 and TRBJ2-1, with 7 bases identical to TRBD2. Germline assignment: CDR1 SGHNT and CDR2 YYREEE (reference sequence). CDR3 length equals 15 residues. Unmatched junction bases numbered 8, after V lost 1 base and J lost 7 bases. CDR3 sequence (DNA): TGTGCCAGCAGCTTGAAACTGGGCGGGAGTAATGAGCAGTTCTTC. Its protein is CASSLKLGGSNEQFF.

This clone was observed a few times. The chain carries TRBV9 and TRBJ2-3, with a possible D match to TRBD2 (5 bases). V was shortened by 0 bases and J by 5 bases, with 13 bases between the two germline ends. CDR1 and CDR2 (germline): SGDLS, YYNGEE. The CDR3 is 15 residues long. This chain's CDR3 is CASSVGSFEGDTQYF. CDR3 DNA: TGTGCCAGCAGCGTAGGCTCCTTTGAGGGAGATACGCAGTATTTT.

The chain joins TRBV6-1 to TRBJ1-1; 7 positions agree with TRBD1. This CDR3 contains 16 residues. In germline, CDR1 is MNHNS, CDR2 SASEGT. V shed 2 bases, J shed 6 bases, and the junction held 12 bases outside the gene matches. The CDR3 reads CASSEKTGDGSAEAFF. CDR3 bases: TGTGCCAGCAGTGAAAAAACAGGGGATGGTTCGGCTGAAGCTTTCTTT.

Remarks on this clone: The same CDR3 also results from other DNA sequences found in this sample. The CDR3 nucleotides are TGCGCCAGCAGCCAAGGGACAGGGGGCTCCTACGAGCAGTACTTC. Protein: CASSQGTGGSYEQYF. The chain recombines TRBV4-3 with TRBJ2-7, with 10 nucleotides matching TRBD1. Germline CDR1 is LGHNA and CDR2 is YSLEER. Trimming at V came to 1 base and at J to 0 bases, leaving 0 bases not matched to a gene. CDR3 size: 15 residues.

This clone was seen a handful of times. The V call is TRBV19, the J call TRBJ1-2; D gene uncertain. This CDR3 has 12 residues. V was pared by 7 bases and J by 5 bases, with 11 bases between. Germline CDR1 reads LNHDA; CDR2 reads SQIVND (reference sequence). The CDR3 nucleotides are TGTGCCAGTACCCCGGGGTTTTATGGCTACACCTTC. It translates to CASTPGFYGYTF.